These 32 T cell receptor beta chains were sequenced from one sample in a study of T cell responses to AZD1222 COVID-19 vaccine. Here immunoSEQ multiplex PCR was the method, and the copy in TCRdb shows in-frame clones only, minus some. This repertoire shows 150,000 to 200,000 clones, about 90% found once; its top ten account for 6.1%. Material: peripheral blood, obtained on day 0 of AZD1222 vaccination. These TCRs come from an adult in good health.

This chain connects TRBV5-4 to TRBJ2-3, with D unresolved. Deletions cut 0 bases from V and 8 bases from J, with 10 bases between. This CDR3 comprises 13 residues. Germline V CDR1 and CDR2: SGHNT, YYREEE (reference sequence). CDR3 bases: TGTGCCAGCAGCTTGGCCCTCGAGAGTACGCAGTATTTT. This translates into CASSLALESTQYF.

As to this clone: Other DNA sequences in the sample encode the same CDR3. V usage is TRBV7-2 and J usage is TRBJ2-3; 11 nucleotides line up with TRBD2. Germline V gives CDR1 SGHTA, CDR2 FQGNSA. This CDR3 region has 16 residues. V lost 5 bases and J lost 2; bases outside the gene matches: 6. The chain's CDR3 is CASSLVSGGATDTQYF. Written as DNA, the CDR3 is TGTGCCAGCAGCCTCGTTAGCGGGGGGGCCACAGATACGCAGTATTTT.

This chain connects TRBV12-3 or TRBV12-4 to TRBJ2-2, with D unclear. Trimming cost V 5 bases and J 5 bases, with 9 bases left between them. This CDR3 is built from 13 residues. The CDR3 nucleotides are TGTGCCAGCAGTCTTGGGCCGACCGGGGAGCTGTTTTTT. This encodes CASSLGPTGELFF.

This CDR3 reads CASSPGTGSGGYTF. Here the CDR3 DNA reads TGTGCCAGCAGTCCCGGGACAGGGTCCGGTGGCTACACCTTC. The chain carries TRBV6-5 and TRBJ1-2; 9 bases line up with TRBD1. CDR3 length equals 14 residues. Germline V gene sequence: CDR1 MNHEY, CDR2 SVGAGI. V trimming: 5 bases; J trimming: 7 bases; junction bases outside the gene matches: 8.

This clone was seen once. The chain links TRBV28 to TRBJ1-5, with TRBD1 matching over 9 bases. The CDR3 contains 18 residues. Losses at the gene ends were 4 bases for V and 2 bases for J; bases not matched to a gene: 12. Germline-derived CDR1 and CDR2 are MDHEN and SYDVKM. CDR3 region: CASSSPGTGLIGNQPQHF. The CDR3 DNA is TGTGCCAGCAGTTCGCCCGGGACAGGGTTAATTGGCAATCAGCCCCAGCATTTT.

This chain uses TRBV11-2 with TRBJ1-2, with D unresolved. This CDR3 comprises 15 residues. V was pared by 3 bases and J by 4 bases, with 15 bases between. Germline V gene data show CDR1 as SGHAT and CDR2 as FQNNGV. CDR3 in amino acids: CASSFRQERVYGYTF. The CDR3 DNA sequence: TGTGCCAGCAGCTTCAGGCAGGAGAGAGTCTATGGCTACACCTTC.

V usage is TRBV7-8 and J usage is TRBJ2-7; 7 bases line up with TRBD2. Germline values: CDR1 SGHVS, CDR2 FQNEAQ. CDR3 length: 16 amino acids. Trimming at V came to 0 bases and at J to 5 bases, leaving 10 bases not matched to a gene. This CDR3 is CASSLALRLASHEQYF. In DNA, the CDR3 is TGTGCCAGCAGCTTAGCCTTGAGACTAGCAAGCCACGAGCAGTACTTC. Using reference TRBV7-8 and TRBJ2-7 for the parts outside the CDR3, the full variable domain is GAGVSQSPRYKVAKRGQDVALRCDPISGHVSLFWYQQALGQGPEFLTYFQNEAQLDKSGLPSDRFFAERPEGSVSTLKIQRTQQEDSAVYLCASSLALRLASHEQYFGPGTRLTVT.

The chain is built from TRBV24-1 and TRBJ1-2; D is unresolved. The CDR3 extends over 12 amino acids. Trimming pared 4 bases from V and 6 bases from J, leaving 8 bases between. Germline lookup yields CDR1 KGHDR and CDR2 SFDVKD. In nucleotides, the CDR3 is TGTGCCACCAGTGACGAGCTGCATGGCTACACCTTC. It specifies CATSDELHGYTF.

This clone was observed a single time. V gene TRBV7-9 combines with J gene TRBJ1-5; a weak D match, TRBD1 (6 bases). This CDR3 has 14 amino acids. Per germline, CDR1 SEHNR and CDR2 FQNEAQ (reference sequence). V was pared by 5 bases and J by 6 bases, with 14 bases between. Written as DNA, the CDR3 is TGTGCCAGCAGCAGCACAGGGTCTGGTCAGCCCCAGCATTTT. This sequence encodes CASSSTGSGQPQHF.

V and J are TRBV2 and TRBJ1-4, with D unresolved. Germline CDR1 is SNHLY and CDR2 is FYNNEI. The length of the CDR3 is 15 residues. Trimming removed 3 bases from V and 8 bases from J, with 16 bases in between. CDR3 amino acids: CASSEEEEPKEKLFF. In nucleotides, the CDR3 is TGTGCCAGCAGTGAGGAGGAGGAACCAAAGGAAAAACTGTTTTTT.

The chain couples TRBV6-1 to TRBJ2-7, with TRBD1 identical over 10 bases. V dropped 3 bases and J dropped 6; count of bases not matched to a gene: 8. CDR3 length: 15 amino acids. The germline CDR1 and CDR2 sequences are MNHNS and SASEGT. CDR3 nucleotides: TGTGCCAGCAGTGAGATGAAGACAGGGGGCTTCGAGCAGTACTTC. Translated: CASSEMKTGGFEQYF.

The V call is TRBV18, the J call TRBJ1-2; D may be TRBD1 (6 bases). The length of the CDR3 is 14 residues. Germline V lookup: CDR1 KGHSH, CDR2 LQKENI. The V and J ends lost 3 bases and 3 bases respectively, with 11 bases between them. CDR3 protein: CASSPIQGDYGYTF. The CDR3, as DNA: TGTGCCAGCTCACCCATACAGGGCGACTATGGCTACACCTTC.

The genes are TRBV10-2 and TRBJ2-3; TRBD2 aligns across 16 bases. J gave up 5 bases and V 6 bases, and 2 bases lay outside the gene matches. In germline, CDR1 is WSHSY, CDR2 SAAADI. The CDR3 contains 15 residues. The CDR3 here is CASRGTSGGVDTQYF. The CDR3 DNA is TGCGCCAGCAGAGGGACTAGCGGGGGGGTAGATACGCAGTATTTT.

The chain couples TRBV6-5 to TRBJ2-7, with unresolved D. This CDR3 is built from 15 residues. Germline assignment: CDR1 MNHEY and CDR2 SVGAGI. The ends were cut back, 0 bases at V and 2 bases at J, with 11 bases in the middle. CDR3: CASSYSRQATYEQYF. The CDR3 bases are TGTGCCAGCAGTTACTCGCGGCAGGCGACCTACGAGCAGTACTTC.

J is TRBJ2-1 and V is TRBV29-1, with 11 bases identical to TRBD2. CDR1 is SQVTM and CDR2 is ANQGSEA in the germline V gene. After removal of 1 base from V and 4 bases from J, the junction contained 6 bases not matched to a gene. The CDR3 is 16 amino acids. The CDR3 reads CSVEGLAGGLYNEQFF. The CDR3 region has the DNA TGCAGCGTTGAAGGGCTAGCGGGAGGACTTTACAATGAGCAGTTCTTC.

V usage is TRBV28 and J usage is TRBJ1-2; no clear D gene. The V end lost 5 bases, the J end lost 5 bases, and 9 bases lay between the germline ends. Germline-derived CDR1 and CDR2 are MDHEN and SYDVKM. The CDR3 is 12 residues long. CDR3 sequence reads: CASSVWVYGYTF. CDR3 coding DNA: TGTGCCAGCAGTGTCTGGGTTTATGGCTACACCTTC.

CDR3 in amino acids: CASRDRGRENEQFF. The CDR3 region has the DNA TGTGCCAGCAGGGACAGGGGAAGGGAAAATGAGCAGTTCTTC. This rearrangement joins TRBV5-4 to TRBJ2-1, with 9 bases matching TRBD1. This CDR3 is built from 14 residues. The V and J ends lost 5 bases and 7 bases, in that order; junction bases with no gene match: 7. Germline CDR1 reads SGHNT; CDR2 reads YYREEE (reference sequence).

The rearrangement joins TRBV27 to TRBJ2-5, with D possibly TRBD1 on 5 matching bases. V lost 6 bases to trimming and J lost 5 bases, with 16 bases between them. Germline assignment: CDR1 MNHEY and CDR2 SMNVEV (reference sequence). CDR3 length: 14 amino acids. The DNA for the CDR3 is TGTGCCAGCAGCCCCTCCCAGGGCTGGGAGACCCAGTACTTC. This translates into CASSPSQGWETQYF.

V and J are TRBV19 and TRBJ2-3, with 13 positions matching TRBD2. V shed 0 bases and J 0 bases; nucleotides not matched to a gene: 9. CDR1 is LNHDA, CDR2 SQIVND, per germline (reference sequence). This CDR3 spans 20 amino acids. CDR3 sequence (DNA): TGTGCCAGTAGTATAGATCGGAAGGGACTAGCGGGATTTAGCACAGATACGCAGTATTTT. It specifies CASSIDRKGLAGFSTDTQYF.

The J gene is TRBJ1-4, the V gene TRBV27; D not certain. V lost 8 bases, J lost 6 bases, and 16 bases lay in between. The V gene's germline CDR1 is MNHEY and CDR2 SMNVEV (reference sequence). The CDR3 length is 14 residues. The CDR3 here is CASGPLGAYEKLFF. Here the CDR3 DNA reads TGTGCCAGCGGGCCTCTTGGTGCGTATGAAAAACTGTTTTTT.

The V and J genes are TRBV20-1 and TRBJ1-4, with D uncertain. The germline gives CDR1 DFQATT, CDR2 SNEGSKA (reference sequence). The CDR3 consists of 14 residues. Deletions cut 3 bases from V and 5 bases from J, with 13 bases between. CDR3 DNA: TGCAGTGCTAGTCCGTCTATGGCCAATGAAAAACTGTTTTTT. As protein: CSASPSMANEKLFF.

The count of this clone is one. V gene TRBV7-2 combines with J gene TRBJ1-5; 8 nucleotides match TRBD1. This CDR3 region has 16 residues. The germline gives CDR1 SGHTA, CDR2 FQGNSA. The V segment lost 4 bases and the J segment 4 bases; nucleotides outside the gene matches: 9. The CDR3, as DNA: TGTGCCAGCAGCTCAAGGCCCCAGGGGGCGAATCAGCCCCAGCATTTT. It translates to CASSSRPQGANQPQHF.

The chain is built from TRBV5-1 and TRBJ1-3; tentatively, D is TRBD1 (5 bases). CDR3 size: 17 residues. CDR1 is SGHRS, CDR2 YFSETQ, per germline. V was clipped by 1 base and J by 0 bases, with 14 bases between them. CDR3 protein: CASSLWGPESSGNTIYF. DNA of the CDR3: TGCGCCAGCAGCTTGTGGGGACCCGAGAGCTCTGGAAACACCATATATTTT. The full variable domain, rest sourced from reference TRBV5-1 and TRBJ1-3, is KAGVTQTPRYLIKTRGQQVTLSCSPISGHRSVSWYQQTPGQGLQFLFEYFSETQRNKGNFPGRFSGRQFSNSRSEMNVSTLELGDSALYLCASSLWGPESSGNTIYFGEGSWLTVV.

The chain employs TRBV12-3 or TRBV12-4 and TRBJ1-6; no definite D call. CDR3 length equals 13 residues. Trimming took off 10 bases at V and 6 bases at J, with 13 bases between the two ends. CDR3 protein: CATLDGSNSPLHF. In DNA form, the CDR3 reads TGTGCCACCCTGGACGGATCTAATTCACCCCTCCACTTT.

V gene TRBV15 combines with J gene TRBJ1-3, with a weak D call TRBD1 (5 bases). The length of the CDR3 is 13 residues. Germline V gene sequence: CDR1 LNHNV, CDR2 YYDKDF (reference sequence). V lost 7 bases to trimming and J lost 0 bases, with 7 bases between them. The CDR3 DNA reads TGTGCCACCAACAGGCTCTCTGGAAACACCATATATTTT. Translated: CATNRLSGNTIYF. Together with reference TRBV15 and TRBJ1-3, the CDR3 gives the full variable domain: DAMVIQNPRYQVTQFGKPVTLSCSQTLNHNVMYWYQQKSSQAPKLLFHYYDKDFNNEADTPDNFQSRRPNTSFCFLDIRSPGLGDTAMYLCATNRLSGNTIYFGEGSWLTVV.

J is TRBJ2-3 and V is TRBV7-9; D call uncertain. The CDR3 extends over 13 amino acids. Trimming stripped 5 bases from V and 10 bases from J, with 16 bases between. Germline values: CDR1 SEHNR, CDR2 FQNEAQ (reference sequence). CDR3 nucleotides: TGTGCCAGCAGCAACCTAGACACCGAGCCGCAGTATTTT. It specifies CASSNLDTEPQYF.

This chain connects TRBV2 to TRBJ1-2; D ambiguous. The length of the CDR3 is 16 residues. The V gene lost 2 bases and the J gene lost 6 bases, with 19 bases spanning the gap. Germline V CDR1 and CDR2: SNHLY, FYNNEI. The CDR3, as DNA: TGTGCCAGCAGTGAAACACGTCTCTGGGGAGGGAATGGCTACACCTTC. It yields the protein CASSETRLWGGNGYTF. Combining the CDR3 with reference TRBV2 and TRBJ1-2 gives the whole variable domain EPEVTQTPSHQVTQMGQEVILRCVPISNHLYFYWYRQILGQKVEFLVSFYNNEISEKSEIFDDQFSVERPDGSNFTLKIRSTKLEDSAMYFCASSETRLWGGNGYTFGSGTRLTVV.

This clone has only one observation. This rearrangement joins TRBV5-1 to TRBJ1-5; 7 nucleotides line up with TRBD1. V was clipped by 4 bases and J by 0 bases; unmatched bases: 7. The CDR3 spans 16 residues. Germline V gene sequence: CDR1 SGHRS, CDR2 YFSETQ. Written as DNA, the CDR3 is TGCGCCAGCAGCATCGGGACAGACTATAGCAATCAGCCCCAGCATTTT. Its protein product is CASSIGTDYSNQPQHF.

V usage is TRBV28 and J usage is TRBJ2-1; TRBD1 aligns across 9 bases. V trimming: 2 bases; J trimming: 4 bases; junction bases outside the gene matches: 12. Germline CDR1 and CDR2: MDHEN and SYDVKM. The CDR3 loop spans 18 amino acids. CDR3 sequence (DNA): TGTGCCAGCAGTTTAGGTTTAGGGGGGACAGGGCTGTACAATGAGCAGTTCTTC. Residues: CASSLGLGGTGLYNEQFF.

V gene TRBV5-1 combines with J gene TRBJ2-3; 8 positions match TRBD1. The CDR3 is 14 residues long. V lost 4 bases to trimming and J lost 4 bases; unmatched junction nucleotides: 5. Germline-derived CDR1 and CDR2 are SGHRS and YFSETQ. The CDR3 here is CASSREQGADTQYF. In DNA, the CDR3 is TGCGCCAGCAGCCGGGAACAGGGGGCAGATACGCAGTATTTT.

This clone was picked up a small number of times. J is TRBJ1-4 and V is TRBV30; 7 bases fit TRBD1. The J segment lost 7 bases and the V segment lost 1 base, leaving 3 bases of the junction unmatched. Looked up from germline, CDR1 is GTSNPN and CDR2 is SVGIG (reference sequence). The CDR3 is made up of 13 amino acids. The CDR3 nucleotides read TGTGCCTGGAGTGCCGACAGGGTTGAAAAACTGTTTTTT. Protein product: CAWSADRVEKLFF.

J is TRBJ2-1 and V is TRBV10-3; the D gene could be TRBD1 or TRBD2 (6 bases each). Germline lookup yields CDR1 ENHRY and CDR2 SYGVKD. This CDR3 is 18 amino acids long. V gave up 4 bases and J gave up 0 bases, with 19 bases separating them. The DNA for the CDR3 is TGTGCCATCAGTGCCCGTCCGTCGGGGGACATCTCCTACAATGAGCAGTTCTTC. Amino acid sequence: CAISARPSGDISYNEQFF.